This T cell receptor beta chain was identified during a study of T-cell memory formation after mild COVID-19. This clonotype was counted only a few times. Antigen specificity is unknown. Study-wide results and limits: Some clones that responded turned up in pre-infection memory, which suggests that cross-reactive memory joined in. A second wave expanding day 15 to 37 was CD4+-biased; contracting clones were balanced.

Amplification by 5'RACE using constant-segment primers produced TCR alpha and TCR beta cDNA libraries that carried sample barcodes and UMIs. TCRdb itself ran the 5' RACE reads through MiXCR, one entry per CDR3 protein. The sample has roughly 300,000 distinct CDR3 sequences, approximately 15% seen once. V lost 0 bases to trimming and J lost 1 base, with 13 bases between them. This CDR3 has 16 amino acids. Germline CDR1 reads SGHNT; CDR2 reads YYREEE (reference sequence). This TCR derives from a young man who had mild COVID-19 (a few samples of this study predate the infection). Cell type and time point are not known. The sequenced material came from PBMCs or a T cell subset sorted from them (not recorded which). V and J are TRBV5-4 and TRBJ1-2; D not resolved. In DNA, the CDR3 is TGTGCCAGCAGCTTGGCCGATTTTTGGATTAACTATGGCTACACCTTC. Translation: CASSLADFWINYGYTF.